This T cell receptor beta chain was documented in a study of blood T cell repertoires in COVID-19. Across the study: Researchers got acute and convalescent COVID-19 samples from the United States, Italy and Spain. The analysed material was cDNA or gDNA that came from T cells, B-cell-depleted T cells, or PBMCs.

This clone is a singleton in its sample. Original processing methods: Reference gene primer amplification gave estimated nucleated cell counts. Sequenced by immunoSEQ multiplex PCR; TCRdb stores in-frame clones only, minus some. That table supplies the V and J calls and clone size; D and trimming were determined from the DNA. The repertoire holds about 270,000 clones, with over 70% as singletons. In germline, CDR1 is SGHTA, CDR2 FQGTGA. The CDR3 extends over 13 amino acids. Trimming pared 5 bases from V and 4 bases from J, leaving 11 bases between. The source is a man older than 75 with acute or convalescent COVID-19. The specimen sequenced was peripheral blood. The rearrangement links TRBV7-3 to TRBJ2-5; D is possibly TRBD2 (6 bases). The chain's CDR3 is CASSPGLRETQYF. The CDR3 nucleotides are TGTGCCAGCAGCCCAGGACTAAGAGAGACCCAGTACTTC. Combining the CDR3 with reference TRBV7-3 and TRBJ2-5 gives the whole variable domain GAGVSQTPSNKVTEKGKYVELRCDPISGHTALYWYRQSLGQGPEFLIYFQGTGAADDSGLPNDRFFAVRPEGSVSTLKIQRTERGDSAVYLCASSPGLRETQYFGPGTRLLVL.